The 8 T cell receptor beta chains presented below share a single source sample, sequenced in a study of CD8 T cells in ankylosing spondylitis. TCRdb called the 5' RACE reads again in MiXCR, with one record for every CDR3 protein. The sample includes approximately 130,000 distinct CDR3 sequences, over 9.5% of them seen just once. What was sequenced was blood, either unsorted or a sorted T cell fraction (not recorded which). The receptors come from a female donor with ankylosing spondylitis or in good health (not recorded which).

At least ten counts were recorded for this clonotype. V is TRBV6-6 and J is TRBJ2-7; no clear D gene. Germline V lookup: CDR1 MNHNY, CDR2 SVGAGI (reference sequence). This CDR3 spans 13 amino acids. V was shortened by 2 bases and J by 5 bases, with 10 bases between the two germline ends. The CDR3 nucleotides read TGTGCCAGCAGTTACCGCTATAAGGACGAGCAGTACTTC. Its translation is CASSYRYKDEQYF.

This clonotype was seen many times. The chain joins TRBV28 to TRBJ1-4; D is unresolved. Germline V CDR1 and CDR2: MDHEN, SYDVKM. Trimming shortened V by 9 bases and J by 0 bases, and 5 bases separated the two germline ends. The CDR3 covers 12 residues. CDR3 amino acids: CASQSTNEKLFF. CDR3 in DNA: TGTGCCAGTCAGTCAACTAATGAAAAACTGTTTTTT. The full variable domain, completed using reference TRBV28 and TRBJ1-4, is DVKVTQSSRYLVKRTGEKVFLECVQDMDHENMFWYRQDPGLGLRLIYFSYDVKMKEKGDIPEGYSVSREKKERFSLILESASTNQTSMYLCASQSTNEKLFFGSGTQLSVL.

The chain uses TRBV5-1 and TRBJ1-1, with D perhaps TRBD1 (5 bases). Trimming cost V 4 bases and J 3 bases, with 10 bases left between them. This CDR3 is built from 13 residues. CDR1 is SGHRS, CDR2 YFSETQ, per germline. In DNA, the CDR3 is TGCGCCAGCAGCGCAGGGTATGACACTGAAGCTTTCTTT. It is translated as CASSAGYDTEAFF.

This clonotype has a count of ten or more. The J gene is TRBJ1-5, the V gene TRBV27; D is unresolved. V shed 8 bases and J shed 9 bases, with 11 bases lying between them. Germline CDR1 and CDR2: MNHEY and SMNVEV (reference sequence). CDR3 length equals 11 residues. CDR3 sequence: CASGSRRPQHF. CDR3 coding DNA: TGTGCCAGCGGTAGCAGGAGGCCCCAGCATTTT.

With regard to this clonotype: The germline gene is not matched at one end of the junction; a read error may be the cause. V and J are TRBV6-5 and TRBJ1-3; D not resolved. From germline, CDR1 is MNHEY and CDR2 SVGAGI. The CDR3 contains 14 residues. The CDR3 DNA follows: TGTGCCAGCGTTCGGGTTAGCTCTGGAACCACCATATGTTTT. Its translation is CASVRVSSGTTICF.

This clonotype was picked up many times. V usage is TRBV14 and J usage is TRBJ1-1; D remains ambiguous. Trimming pared 2 bases from V and 0 bases from J, leaving 7 bases between. The CDR3 is 14 residues long. Looked up from germline, CDR1 is SGHDN and CDR2 is FVKESK. For the CDR3, the DNA is TGTGCCAGCAGCCAAAGACGGCTGAACACTGAAGCTTTCTTT. This translates into CASSQRRLNTEAFF.

The rearrangement links TRBV14 to TRBJ2-3; TRBD1 agrees at 7 bases. J lost 6 bases, V lost 1 base, and 10 bases had no gene match. CDR1 and CDR2 from the germline V gene are SGHDN and FVKESK. The CDR3 covers 16 residues. The CDR3 loop is CASSQALQGFVDTQYF. CDR3 DNA sequence: TGTGCCAGCAGCCAAGCTCTACAGGGGTTTGTGGATACGCAGTATTTT.

This clonotype was counted at least ten times. CDR3 residues: CASSLTGSGNQPQHF. DNA for the CDR3: TGCGCCAGCAGCTTGACGGGGTCCGGCAATCAGCCCCAGCATTTT. V gene TRBV5-1 combines with J gene TRBJ1-5; the D is unclear. This CDR3 comprises 15 residues. Trimming took 1 base from V and 2 from J, leaving 10 bases between them. Germline V lookup: CDR1 SGHRS, CDR2 YFSETQ.